A single sample is the source of the 13 T cell receptor beta chains below, sequenced in a study of T cells after yellow fever vaccination. Via MiXCR, TCRdb re-called the 5' RACE reads, giving one row per CDR3 protein. The data contain about 170,000 distinct CDR3 sequences, about 11% of them seen just once; the ten biggest clones take up 36%. The source was CD8+ T cells sorted from PBMCs, collected 15 days after the yellow fever booster vaccination. All receptors derive from a man aged 18 to 29 who received the YFV17D yellow fever vaccine.

The chain recombines TRBV5-1 with TRBJ1-1, with D possibly being TRBD1 (6 bases). Germline V CDR1 and CDR2: SGHRS, YFSETQ. The CDR3 consists of 13 residues. V was shortened by 4 bases and J by 3 bases, with 10 bases between the two germline ends. CDR3 loop: CASSQNRDTEAFF. CDR3 coding DNA: TGCGCCAGCAGCCAAAACAGGGACACTGAAGCTTTCTTT.

This chain connects TRBV5-6 to TRBJ2-7; D gene unclear. The CDR3 spans 12 residues. CDR1 is SGHDT and CDR2 is YYEEEE in the germline V gene. Deletions cut 3 bases from V and 5 bases from J, with 9 bases between. The CDR3 region has the DNA TGTGCCAGCAGCTATTGGGGTAACGAGCAGTACTTC. Translating gives CASSYWGNEQYF.

This clonotype has at least ten counts. This sequence joins TRBV28 and TRBJ2-3; 8 nucleotides agree with TRBD2. J was trimmed by 2 bases and V by 10 bases; bases with no gene match: 8. The CDR3 covers 14 residues. Germline V gene lookup returns CDR1 MDHEN and CDR2 SYDVKM. CDR3 nucleotide sequence: TGTGCCACCACTGAGCGGGGGAACACAGATACGCAGTATTTT. It specifies CATTERGNTDTQYF.

The J gene is TRBJ2-7, the V gene TRBV11-2; a weak D match, TRBD1 (6 bases). Trimming took off 4 bases at V and 0 bases at J, with 16 bases between the two ends. The CDR3 contains 16 residues. Germline V gene lookup returns CDR1 SGHAT and CDR2 FQNNGV. The CDR3 DNA sequence: TGTGCCAGCAGCTCCGGGACACTTCTTTTCTCCTACGAGCAGTACTTC. Amino acids: CASSSGTLLFSYEQYF. Drawing the rest from reference TRBV11-2 and TRBJ2-7, the complete variable domain is EAGVAQSPRYKIIEKRQSVAFWCNPISGHATLYWYQQILGQGPKLLIQFQNNGVVDDSQLPKDRFSAERLKGVDSTLKIQPAKLEDSAVYLCASSSGTLLFSYEQYFGPGTRLTVT.

This clonotype was seen only a few times. V and J are TRBV7-3 and TRBJ2-2; 9 bases agree with TRBD1. The CDR3 has 17 amino acids. Germline-derived CDR1 and CDR2 are SGHTA and FQGTGA. With 3 bases clipped from V and 8 bases from J, the junction kept 13 bases outside the gene matches. DNA for the CDR3: TGTGCCAGCAGCTTGGATCCGGGACAGGGTAGTTTGGGGGAGCTGTTTTTT. As protein: CASSLDPGQGSLGELFF.

The chain uses TRBV21-1 and TRBJ2-7; the listed D gene, TRBD1, was not tested against the DNA. TRBV21-1 is a pseudogene. CDR3 length equals 16 residues. The CDR3 sequence: CASSNGATGEAYEQYF. The DNA for the CDR3 is TGTGCCAGCAGCAATGGTGCGACAGGAGAGGCCTACGAGCAGTACTTC.

This clonotype has just a few counts. The chain links TRBV6-4 to TRBJ1-5, with 7 bases that match TRBD1. In germline, CDR1 is MRHNA, CDR2 SNTAGT. J was trimmed by 6 bases and V by 0 bases; bases with no gene match: 2. This CDR3 contains 14 residues. DNA of the CDR3: TGTGCCAGCAGTGACTCAGAGGGGGCTCAGCCCCAGCATTTT. Translated: CASSDSEGAQPQHF.

The table lists this clonotype with many counts. This chain joins TRBV7-2 and TRBJ2-1; no clear D. The CDR3 is 14 amino acids. V lost 3 bases to trimming and J lost 4 bases, with 10 bases between them. Germline V gene lookup returns CDR1 SGHTA and CDR2 FQGNSA. CDR3 sequence: CASSLGPSYNEQFF. For the CDR3, the DNA is TGTGCCAGCAGCTTGGGTCCCTCATACAATGAGCAGTTCTTC.

This clonotype was picked up a small number of times. The chain employs TRBV4-2 and TRBJ2-1; 11 nucleotides line up with TRBD2. J was trimmed by 5 bases and V by 3 bases; bases with no gene match: 9. This CDR3 comprises 17 residues. CDR1 and CDR2 from the germline V gene are LGHNA and YNFKEQ. The CDR3 loop is CASSHPISGGDNNEQFF. The CDR3 nucleotides read TGTGCCAGCAGCCACCCGATTAGCGGGGGGGATAACAATGAGCAGTTCTTC.

This chain connects TRBV6-2 or TRBV6-3 to TRBJ2-7; no clear D gene. CDR1 and CDR2 from the germline V gene are MNHEY and SVGEGT. Trimming stripped 5 bases from V and 0 bases from J, with 11 bases between. The CDR3 length is 14 residues. CDR3 residues: CASSETGFSYEQYV. CDR3 bases: TGTGCCAGCAGTGAGACGGGTTTCTCCTACGAGCAGTACGTC.

The chain is built from TRBV7-9 and TRBJ2-5; D gene unclear. CDR1 SEHNR and CDR2 FQNEAQ come from the germline V gene (reference sequence). This CDR3 comprises 15 residues. V was pared by 1 base and J by 0 bases, with 9 bases between. The CDR3 sequence: CASSLGPLYQETQYF. CDR3 sequence (DNA): TGTGCCAGCAGCTTAGGACCCCTATACCAAGAGACCCAGTACTTC.

This chain links TRBV6-2 or TRBV6-3 with TRBJ1-5; D might be TRBD1 (6 bases). The CDR3 has 15 amino acids. Germline CDR1 MNHEY, CDR2 SVGEGT. The V gene lost 5 bases and the J gene lost 0 bases, with 11 bases spanning the gap. The CDR3 sequence is CASSRQDDSNQPQHF. The CDR3 DNA is TGTGCCAGCAGTCGACAGGACGATAGCAATCAGCCCCAGCATTTT.

The chain links TRBV6-2 or TRBV6-3 to TRBJ2-6; D is perhaps TRBD1 (6 bases). Trimming took 6 bases from V and 0 from J, leaving 9 bases between them. CDR1 and CDR2 from the germline V gene are MNHEY and SVGEGT. There are 15 residues in the CDR3. For the CDR3, the DNA is TGTGCCAGCAGCACAGGGAGCTCTGGGGCCAACGTCCTGACTTTC. This codes for CASSTGSSGANVLTF.